This TCR beta chain was captured by sequencing in a study of blood T cells in healthy people across ages. Trimming took 0 bases from V and 1 from J, leaving 4 bases between them. Germline CDR1 is SGDLS and CDR2 is YYNGEE. The CDR3 length is 13 residues. There were at least 5.5 micrograms of total RNA extracted from every sample. This clonotype occurred once. Primed by a sample-barcoded 5' primer and a J-beta primer mix, a second PCR proceeded for about 6 to 12 cycles. TCRdb re-analysed the 5' RACE reads in MiXCR, keeping a single row per CDR3 protein. The top ten clones hold under 3% of a sample with about 780,000 distinct CDR3 sequences, roughly 25% of them seen once. This same sample was also taken into another study, of T cells of mothers and their children.

The chain has TRBV9 and TRBJ1-1; no definite D call. Sequences were obtained from blood. This receptor was taken from a boy younger than 18 in good health. The CDR3, as DNA: TGTGCCAGCAGCGTAGCGACGAACACTGAAGCTTTCTTT. Its protein is CASSVATNTEAFF. Filled out from reference TRBV9 and TRBJ1-1, the complete variable domain reads DSGVTQTPKHLITATGQRVTLRCSPRSGDLSVYWYQQSLDQGLQFLIQYYNGEERAKGNILERFSAQQFPDLHSELNLSSLELGDSALYFCASSVATNTEAFFGQGTRLTVV.